Listed here are 20 T cell receptor beta chains from one sample, sequenced in a study of OX40 agonist ivuxolimab in advanced cancers. Libraries were prepared by immunoSEQ multiplex PCR; TCRdb keeps only in-frame clonotypes and omits some of them. The sample has more than 75,000 clones, over 75% seen once. Sample: CD4+ or CD8+ T cells sorted from blood, taken in a trial of the OX40 agonist ivuxolimab. The receptors here all came from an adult with an advanced solid tumor such as melanoma, head and neck, liver or kidney cancer.

This clone was recorded a few times. CDR3 region: CASSFSGSGTGELFF. The CDR3 DNA reads as TGCGCCAGCAGCTTTAGCGGGAGTGGCACCGGGGAGCTGTTTTTT. The genes are TRBV10-2 and TRBJ2-2; 9 bases are shared with TRBD2. Germline lookup yields CDR1 WSHSY and CDR2 SAAADI. V gave up 6 bases and J gave up 4 bases; unmatched junction bases: 6. CDR3 length: 15 residues.

V is TRBV27 and J is TRBJ2-2, with 14 bases identical to TRBD2. The CDR3 has 16 amino acids. With V trimmed by 5 bases and J by 6 bases, 5 bases remained unmatched. Germline values: CDR1 MNHEY, CDR2 SMNVEV (reference sequence). The CDR3 DNA reads as TGTGCCAGCAGTGATGCGGGACTAGCGGGAGCCGGGGAGCTGTTTTTT. Translation gives CASSDAGLAGAGELFF.

J is TRBJ1-2 and V is TRBV5-1; maybe TRBD1 (6 bases). This CDR3 has 14 residues. V gave up 4 bases and J gave up 2 bases, with 12 bases separating them. CDR1 SGHRS and CDR2 YFSETQ come from the germline V gene. CDR3 protein: CASSPGTPNYGYTF. The DNA for the CDR3 is TGCGCCAGCAGCCCCGGGACACCCAACTATGGCTACACCTTC.

V usage is TRBV10-1 and J usage is TRBJ2-2, with D possibly being TRBD1 (5 bases). The CDR3 has 14 amino acids. Looked up from germline, CDR1 is WNHNN and CDR2 is SYGVQD (reference sequence). V was pared by 0 bases and J by 6 bases, with 8 bases between. DNA of the CDR3: TGCGCCAGCAGTGAGTCCAGGGCGGCCGGGGAGCTGTTTTTT. Encoded protein: CASSESRAAGELFF.

CDR3 coding DNA: TGTGCCAGCAGTTTAATCAGGGAATCCTCTGGGGCCAACGTCCTGACTTTC. Translating it yields CASSLIRESSGANVLTF. The chain employs TRBV27 and TRBJ2-6, with D possibly TRBD1 on 5 matching bases. V was trimmed by 2 bases and J by 0 bases, leaving 11 bases between them. Looked up from germline, CDR1 is MNHEY and CDR2 is SMNVEV (reference sequence). This CDR3 region has 17 residues.

The count of this clone is one. This likely comes from a read error, as the CDR3 has no conserved phenylalanine or tryptophan at its end. The DNA is left out, because the CDR3 cannot be placed on it with certainty; the CDR3 is given as TCRdb lists it. V and J are TRBV20-1 and TRBJ2-7; TRBD2, the D gene given by the table, was not confirmed from the DNA. Germline V gene data show CDR1 as DFQATT and CDR2 as SNEGSKA (reference sequence). The CDR3 spans 9 residues, counting both ends. The chain's CDR3 is CSARAEVRA.

This chain uses TRBV15 with TRBJ1-3; a possible D gene is TRBD1 (5 bases). The germline V gene encodes CDR1 LNHNV and CDR2 YYDKDF (reference sequence). The ends were cut back, 4 bases at V and 2 bases at J, with 9 bases in the middle. The length of the CDR3 is 14 residues. The DNA of the CDR3 is TGTGCCACCAGCACCCAGGGAACTGGAAACACCATATATTTT. It specifies CATSTQGTGNTIYF.

The chain links TRBV6-1 to TRBJ1-5; D gene unclear. With 3 bases removed from V and 1 base from J, the gap between germline ends came to 4 bases. Germline loops: CDR1 MNHNS, CDR2 SASEGT. The CDR3 sequence is 13 residues long. The CDR3 DNA reads as TGTGCCAGCAGTGAGATGAGCAATCAGCCCCAGCATTTT. Translation: CASSEMSNQPQHF.

The gene calls are TRBV18 and TRBJ2-5, with D possibly matching TRBD1 (6 bases). The closer fit of TRBJ2-7 to the DNA end suggests the J call may be wrong. The CDR3 totals 14 residues. The germline V gene has CDR1 KGHSH and CDR2 LQKENI. The CDR3 coding sequence is TGTGCCAGCTCACCTCCGGGACAAGCGTACGAGCAGTACTTC. The encoded protein is CASSPPGQAYEQYF.

The table lists this clone with a count of one. This sequence joins TRBV29-1 and TRBJ2-1; no reliable D call. The CDR3 has 14 residues. Germline V CDR1 and CDR2: SQVTM, ANQGSEA. Deletions cut 2 bases from V and 2 bases from J, with 10 bases between. The CDR3 bases are TGCAGCGTTGAAAGACTCCGAACCTACAATGAGCAGTTCTTC. Encoded protein: CSVERLRTYNEQFF.

This sequence joins TRBV23-1 and TRBJ2-5; D is possibly TRBD2 (5 bases). TRBV23-1 is noted as an ORF with a role that remains uncertain. CDR3 length: 14 amino acids. Trimming left V 0 bases short and J 3 bases short, with 8 bases between. The CDR3 loop reads CASSQSSGKETQYF. The CDR3 nucleotides read TGCGCCAGCAGTCAATCGAGCGGAAAAGAGACCCAGTACTTC.

The chain couples TRBV27 to TRBJ2-7; D perhaps matches TRBD1 (6 bases). CDR3 length equals 16 residues. Germline V gene lookup returns CDR1 MNHEY and CDR2 SMNVEV (reference sequence). The V end was cut by 4 bases, the J end by 5 bases, with 21 bases between. CDR3 amino acids: CASSSNGAGEIHEQYF. CDR3 bases: TGTGCCAGCAGTTCTAACGGAGCAGGGGAGATCCACGAGCAGTACTTC.

J is TRBJ2-4 and V is TRBV6-5; tentatively, D is TRBD2 (5 bases). The CDR3 has 12 amino acids. Germline assignment: CDR1 MNHEY and CDR2 SVGAGI. V was pared by 7 bases and J by 6 bases, with 10 bases between. The CDR3 DNA sequence: TGTGCCAGCACCGGACTGGGAAACATTCAGTACTTC. This codes for CASTGLGNIQYF.

The rearrangement uses TRBV5-4 and TRBJ1-2, with 9 bases matching TRBD1. This CDR3 spans 14 amino acids. The V gene's germline CDR1 is SGHNT and CDR2 YYREEE (reference sequence). Trimming removed 1 base from V and 8 bases from J; junction bases left unmatched: 6. The CDR3 loop reads CASSLIQGAGGYTF. The CDR3 DNA reads TGTGCCAGCAGCTTGATACAGGGGGCTGGCGGCTACACCTTC.

This chain links TRBV7-6 with TRBJ2-7; a possible D gene is TRBD1 (6 bases). The length of the CDR3 is 14 residues. Trimming took 5 bases from V and 5 from J, leaving 16 bases between them. Germline loops: CDR1 SGHVS, CDR2 FNYEAQ. For the CDR3, the DNA is TGTGCCAGCAGCCAAAGGGGGTCGACAGACGAGCAGTACTTC. Amino acid sequence: CASSQRGSTDEQYF.

The chain links TRBV6-4 to TRBJ2-2; a possible D gene is TRBD2 (6 bases). Germline CDR1 MRHNA, CDR2 SNTAGT. The CDR3 loop spans 16 amino acids. V shed 2 bases and J shed 4 bases, with 14 bases lying between them. CDR3 DNA: TGTGCCAGCAGTGACGGGACGGGAGTAGGCACCGGGGAGCTGTTTTTT. It is translated as CASSDGTGVGTGELFF.

This sequence joins TRBV15 and TRBJ1-1; D not resolved. Per germline, CDR1 LNHNV and CDR2 YYDKDF (reference sequence). CDR3 length: 14 residues. V lost 2 bases and J 1 base, leaving 8 bases between the germline ends. The CDR3, as DNA: TGTGCCACCAGCAGACAGGTTGGGAACACTGAAGCTTTCTTT. Protein: CATSRQVGNTEAFF.

The genes are TRBV18 and TRBJ1-3, with D uncertain. The CDR3 loop spans 15 amino acids. Trimming left V 3 bases short and J 0 bases short, with 9 bases between. Germline V gene data show CDR1 as KGHSH and CDR2 as LQKENI. CDR3 amino acids: CASSPPVYSGNTIYF. CDR3 DNA: TGTGCCAGCTCACCCCCAGTTTACTCTGGAAACACCATATATTTT. Looking up the rest from reference TRBV18 and TRBJ1-3 gives the full variable domain: NAGVMQNPRHLVRRRGQEARLRCSPMKGHSHVYWYRQLPEEGLKFMVYLQKENIIDESGMPKERFSAEFPKEGPSILRIQQVVRGDSAAYFCASSPPVYSGNTIYFGEGSWLTVV.

The chain uses TRBV7-9 and TRBJ2-5; 10 positions match TRBD1. The CDR3 runs 14 residues. Trimming at V came to 4 bases and at J to 5 bases, leaving 4 bases not matched to a gene. CDR1 is SEHNR, CDR2 FQNEAQ, per germline (reference sequence). In DNA form, the CDR3 reads TGTGCCAGCAGCTCCCGGACAGGGGGGGAGACCCAGTACTTC. Translating it yields CASSSRTGGETQYF.

The chain uses TRBV7-9 and TRBJ2-3, with TRBD1 matching over 7 bases. The V gene end was trimmed by 3 bases and the J gene end by 0 bases; junction bases not matched to a gene: 6. CDR1 is SEHNR and CDR2 is FQNEAQ in the germline V gene (reference sequence). The CDR3 sequence is 16 residues long. The CDR3 nucleotides are TGTGCCAGCAGCTTTACAGGGGCCTTTAGCACAGATACGCAGTATTTT. Protein product: CASSFTGAFSTDTQYF.